This TCR beta chain is from a study of T-cell memory formation after mild COVID-19. General study results and limits: Shrinking CD4+ clones resided mostly in CM and EM, and CD8+ ones in EMRA. Some clones that responded turned up in pre-infection memory, which suggests that cross-reactive memory joined in. Clones that contracted from day 15 to 85 were balanced CD4/CD8, while later expanders leaned CD4+.

5'RACE, which relied on constant-segment primers, yielded TCR alpha and TCR beta cDNA libraries carrying sample barcodes and UMIs. MiXCR was run by TCRdb on the 5' RACE reads, yielding one entry per CDR3 protein. The sample holds approximately 490,000 distinct CDR3 sequences, roughly 21% seen once. This clonotype was counted a few times. The antigen is not known. Per the germline V gene, CDR1 is SEHNR and CDR2 is FQNEAQ (reference sequence). The J segment lost 2 bases and the V segment lost 1 base, leaving 1 base of the junction unmatched. The CDR3 is 15 amino acids. The V and J genes are TRBV7-9 and TRBJ2-3; the match to TRBD1 covers 9 bases. The origin of this receptor is an adult woman who had mild COVID-19 (a few samples of this study predate the infection). Cell type and time point are not known. Specimen: PBMCs or a T cell subset sorted from them (not recorded which). CDR3 amino acids: CASSLGDRDTDTQYF. CDR3 DNA: TGTGCCAGCAGCTTAGGGGACAGGGACACAGATACGCAGTATTTT.